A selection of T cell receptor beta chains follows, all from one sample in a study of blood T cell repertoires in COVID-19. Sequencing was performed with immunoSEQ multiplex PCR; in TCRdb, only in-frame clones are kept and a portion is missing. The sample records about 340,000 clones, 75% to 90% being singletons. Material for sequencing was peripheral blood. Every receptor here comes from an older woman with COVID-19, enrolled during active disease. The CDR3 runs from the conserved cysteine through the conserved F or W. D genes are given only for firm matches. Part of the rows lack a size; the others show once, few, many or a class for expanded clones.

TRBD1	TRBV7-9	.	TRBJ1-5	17	CASSFFGTVVSNQPQHF	TGTGCCAGCAGCTTCTTCGGGACAGTCGTCAGCAATCAGCCCCAGCATTTT
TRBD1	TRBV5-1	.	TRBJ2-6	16	CASSLGGTAGANVLTF	TGCGCCAGCAGCTTGGGAGGGACAGCCGGGGCCAACGTCCTGACTTTC
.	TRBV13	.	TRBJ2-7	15	CASSLVPGHHYEQYF	TGTGCCAGCAGCCTCGTCCCGGGACATCATTACGAGCAGTACTTC
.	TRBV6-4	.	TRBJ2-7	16	CASSDSIDWPLYEQYF	TGTGCCAGCAGTGACTCGATTGACTGGCCGCTGTACGAGCAGTACTTC
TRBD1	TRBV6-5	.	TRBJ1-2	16	CASSSSRGLANYGYTF	TGTGCCAGCAGTTCGTCCAGGGGGTTGGCTAACTATGGCTACACCTTC
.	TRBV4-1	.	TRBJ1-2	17	CASSQLRVLDSNYGYTF	TGCGCCAGCAGCCAACTCAGGGTTCTCGACTCTAACTATGGCTACACCTTC
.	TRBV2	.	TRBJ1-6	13	CASSDRGNSPLHF	TGTGCCAGCAGTGACAGAGGAAATTCACCCCTCCACTTT
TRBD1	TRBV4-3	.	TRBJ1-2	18	CASSQDWAGQDRLYGYTF	TGCGCCAGCAGCCAAGATTGGGCGGGCCAGGACAGGCTCTATGGCTACACCTTC
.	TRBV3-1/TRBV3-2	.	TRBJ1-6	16	CASSQERASYNSPLHF	TGTGCCAGCAGCCAAGAGAGGGCCTCCTATAATTCACCCCTCCACTTT
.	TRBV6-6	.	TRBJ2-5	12	CASSPERETQYF	TGTGCCAGCAGTCCCGAGAGGGAGACCCAGTACTTC
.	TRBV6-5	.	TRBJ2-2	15	CASSYSQGSYGELFF	TGTGCCAGCAGTTACTCTCAGGGGTCGTACGGGGAGCTGTTTTTT
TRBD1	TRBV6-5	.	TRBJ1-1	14	CASSRGQLNTEAFF	TGTGCCAGCTCACGGGGACAGCTGAACACTGAAGCTTTCTTT
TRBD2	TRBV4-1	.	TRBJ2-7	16	CASSQVPAGASYEQYF	TGCGCCAGCAGCCAAGTCCCAGCGGGGGCCTCCTACGAGCAGTACTTC
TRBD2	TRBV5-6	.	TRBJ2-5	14	CASSYLSGQETQYF	TGTGCCAGCAGCTACCTTAGCGGGCAAGAGACCCAGTACTTC
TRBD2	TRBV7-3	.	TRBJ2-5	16	CASSLNGGGALETQYF	TGTGCCAGCAGCTTAAATGGCGGGGGGGCCTTGGAGACCCAGTACTTC
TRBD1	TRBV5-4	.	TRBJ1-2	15	CASSLGGAGGIGYTF	TGTGCCAGCAGCCTTGGAGGGGCAGGGGGAATCGGCTACACCTTC
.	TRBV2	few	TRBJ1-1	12	CASRDSHTEAFF	TGTGCCAGCAGGGACAGCCACACTGAAGCTTTCTTT
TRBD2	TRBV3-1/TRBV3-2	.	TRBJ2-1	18	CASSQDRGLAGTYNEQFF	TGTGCCAGCAGCCAAGATCGCGGACTAGCGGGTACCTACAATGAGCAGTTCTTC
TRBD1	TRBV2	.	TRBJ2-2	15	CASSGQGADTGELFF	TGTGCCAGCAGCGGACAGGGGGCGGACACCGGGGAGCTGTTTTTT
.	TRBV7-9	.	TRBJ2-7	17	CASSPPTRQGTPHEQYF	TGTGCCAGCAGCCCACCTACCCGGCAGGGAACCCCTCACGAGCAGTACTTC
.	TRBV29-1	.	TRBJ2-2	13	CSVVVGNTGELFF	TGCAGCGTTGTTGTCGGGAACACCGGGGAGCTGTTTTTT
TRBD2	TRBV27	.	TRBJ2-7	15	CASSFVAGGPYEQYF	TGTGCCAGCAGTTTCGTAGCGGGGGGGCCATACGAGCAGTACTTC
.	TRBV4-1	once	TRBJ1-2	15	CASSQDVRQNYGYTF	TGCGCCAGCAGCCAAGATGTCCGACAGAACTATGGCTACACCTTC
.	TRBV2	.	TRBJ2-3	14	CASSIRRGPDTQYF	TGTGCCAGCAGTATTAGGAGGGGACCAGATACGCAGTATTTT
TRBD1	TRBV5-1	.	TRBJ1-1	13	CASTETGTGRPFF	TGCGCCAGCACCGAAACCGGGACAGGGAGACCTTTCTTT
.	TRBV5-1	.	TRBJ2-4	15	CASSLELLAKNIQYF	TGCGCCAGCAGCTTAGAGCTTCTAGCCAAAAACATTCAGTACTTC
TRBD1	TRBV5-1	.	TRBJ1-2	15	CASSAGQAGNYGYTF	TGCGCCAGCAGCGCCGGACAGGCCGGTAACTATGGCTACACCTTC
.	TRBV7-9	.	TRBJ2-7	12	CASSLGGLEQYF	TGTGCCAGCAGCTTGGGGGGACTCGAGCAGTACTTC
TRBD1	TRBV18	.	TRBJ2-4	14	CASSNPGQGSIQYF	TGTGCCAGCTCCAACCCGGGACAGGGAAGCATTCAGTACTTC
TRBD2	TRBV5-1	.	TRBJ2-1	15	CASSQAGGSYNEQFF	TGCGCCAGCAGTCAAGCGGGGGGATCCTACAATGAGCAGTTCTTC
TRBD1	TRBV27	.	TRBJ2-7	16	CASSLLRGRGTYEQYF	TGTGCCAGCAGCCTACTTAGGGGCAGGGGGACCTACGAGCAGTACTTC
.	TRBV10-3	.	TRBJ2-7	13	CATGERVDYEQYF	TGTGCCACGGGGGAAAGGGTGGATTACGAGCAGTACTTC
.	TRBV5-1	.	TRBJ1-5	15	CASSFQGGFFEPQHF	TGCGCCAGCAGCTTCCAGGGTGGGTTCTTTGAGCCCCAGCATTTT
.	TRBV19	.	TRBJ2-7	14	CASAFDHPGDEQYF	TGTGCCAGCGCCTTCGACCACCCCGGGGACGAGCAGTACTTC
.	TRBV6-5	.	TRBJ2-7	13	CASSSRQWLEQYF	TGTGCCAGCAGTTCGCGACAGTGGTTAGAGCAGTACTTC
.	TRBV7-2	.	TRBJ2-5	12	CASSDRWETQYF	TGTGCCAGCAGCGACAGATGGGAGACCCAGTACTTC
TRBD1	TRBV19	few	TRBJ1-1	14	CASKPGTVNTEAFF	TGTGCCAGTAAGCCCGGGACAGTTAACACTGAAGCTTTCTTT
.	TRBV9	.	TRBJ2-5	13	CASSVVPRETQYF	TGTGCCAGCAGCGTAGTCCCGCGGGAGACCCAGTACTTC
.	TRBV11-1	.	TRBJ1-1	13	CASSFGGGTEAFF	TGTGCCAGCAGCTTTGGGGGAGGGACTGAAGCTTTCTTT
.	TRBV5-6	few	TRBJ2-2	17	CASSFLPASRNTGELFF	TGTGCCAGCAGCTTTCTTCCGGCTAGCCGGAACACCGGGGAGCTGTTTTTT
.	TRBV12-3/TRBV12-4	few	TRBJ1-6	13	CASSFGEYSPLHF	TGTGCCAGCAGTTTCGGGGAATATTCACCCCTCCACTTT
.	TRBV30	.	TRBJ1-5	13	CAWGQRHNQPQHF	TGTGCCTGGGGTCAGAGGCACAATCAGCCCCAGCATTTT
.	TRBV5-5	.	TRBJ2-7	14	CASSLAGHLYEQYF	TGTGCCAGCAGCTTGGCGGGACATCTCTACGAGCAGTACTTC
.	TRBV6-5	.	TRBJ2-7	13	CASSTGTTYEQYF	TGTGCCAGCAGTACCGGGACAACGTACGAGCAGTACTTC
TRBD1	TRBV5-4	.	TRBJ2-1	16	CASSFPGTEIYNEQFF	TGTGCCAGCAGCTTTCCCGGGACAGAGATCTACAATGAGCAGTTCTTC
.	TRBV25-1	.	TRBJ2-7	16	CASSETRGRYSYEQYF	TGTGCCAGCAGTGAGACCAGGGGCCGATACTCCTACGAGCAGTACTTC
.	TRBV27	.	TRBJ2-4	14	CASSAGASKNIQYF	TGTGCCAGCAGTGCGGGGGCTTCCAAAAACATTCAGTACTTC
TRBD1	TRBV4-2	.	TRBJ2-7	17	CASSHPDKGARNHEQYF	TGTGCCAGCAGCCATCCCGATAAGGGGGCTAGAAACCACGAGCAGTACTTC
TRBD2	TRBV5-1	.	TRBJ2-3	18	CASSFGMGLAGREDTQYF	TGCGCCAGCAGCTTCGGTATGGGGCTAGCGGGGAGAGAAGATACGCAGTATTTT
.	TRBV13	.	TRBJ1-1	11	CASTFGTEAFF	TGTGCCAGCACTTTCGGGACTGAAGCTTTCTTT
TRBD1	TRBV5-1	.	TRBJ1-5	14	CASSPTGPNQPQHF	TGCGCCAGCAGCCCGACAGGGCCCAATCAGCCCCAGCATTTT
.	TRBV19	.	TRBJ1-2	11	CATSRAGGYTF	TGTGCCACCTCGCGGGCGGGTGGCTACACCTTC
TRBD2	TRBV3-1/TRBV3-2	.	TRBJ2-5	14	CASSLSGGLETQYF	TGTGCCAGCAGCCTTAGCGGGGGGTTGGAGACCCAGTACTTC
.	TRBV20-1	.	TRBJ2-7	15	CSASSTREASYEQYF	TGCAGTGCTAGTTCCACTCGAGAGGCATCCTACGAGCAGTACTTC